This T cell receptor (beta chain) was identified during a study of blood T cell repertoires in COVID-19. Overall study: PBMCs, B-cell-depleted T cells, or T cells provided the cDNA or gDNA that made up the material.

Germline CDR1 and CDR2: SGHRS and YFSETQ. Trimming removed 0 bases from V and 7 bases from J; junction bases left unmatched: 0. This CDR3 region has 13 residues. Only a few counts were recorded for this clone. Ages ranged from about 18 to 100 years, with residence in 20 to 30 US areas. Participant reports of clinical history set cohort assignment. Donors of Cohort 3 who recovered were those that had two negative PCRs, clearance, or symptom resolution. Sequencing used immunoSEQ multiplex PCR; TCRdb keeps in-frame clones, though not all of them. The data contain about 280,000 clones, 88% of them singletons.

The specimen was PBMCs or T cells enriched from blood (not recorded which). The source is a woman aged 30 to 39 who had recovered from COVID-19. The rearrangement uses TRBV5-1 and TRBJ1-3; 8 positions match TRBD1. The CDR3: CASSLGTGNTIYF. CDR3 DNA sequence: TGCGCCAGCAGCTTGGGGACAGGGAACACCATATATTTT.